These 19 T cell receptor beta chains share one sample of origin, sequenced in a study of T cell repertoires in cytomegalovirus infection. Each CDR3 protein gets one entry after TCRdb re-called the reads with MiXCR. This sample yields about 450,000 distinct CDR3 sequences, of which around 32% are seen a single time; roughly 15% belongs to the top ten. The sample was PBMCs. These receptors came from a human donor in good health (CMV status not recorded). Some clones in this sample may be carry-over from other donors' samples.

The rearrangement links TRBV5-3 to TRBJ1-1; 9 bases agree with TRBD1. TRBV5-3 is an open reading frame, and its role is uncertain. V dropped 8 bases and J dropped 7; count of bases not matched to a gene: 12. CDR3 size: 14 residues. This CDR3 reads CASSLRGQGSEAFF. CDR3 DNA sequence: TGTGCCAGCAGCCTACGGGGACAGGGAAGTGAAGCTTTCTTT.

This clonotype was counted at least ten times. The V and J genes are TRBV19 and TRBJ1-1; D is ambiguous. Per germline, CDR1 LNHDA and CDR2 SQIVND (reference sequence). This CDR3 is 16 amino acids long. V lost 4 bases and J lost 0, with 15 bases in between. CDR3 sequence reads: CASSNSALRVNTEAFF. CDR3 DNA: TGTGCCAGTAGTAATAGCGCCCTACGGGTGAACACTGAAGCTTTCTTT.

This rearrangement joins TRBV7-9 to TRBJ2-1; TRBD2 matches 12 bases. The length of the CDR3 is 14 residues. With V trimmed by 11 bases and J by 6 bases, 8 bases remained unmatched. CDR1 and CDR2 from the germline V gene are SEHNR and FQNEAQ (reference sequence). CDR3 coding DNA: TGTGCCGGAGAGCTAGCGGGGGGGCGCAATGAGCAGTTCTTC. It yields the protein CAGELAGGRNEQFF.

This chain uses TRBV6-2 or TRBV6-3 with TRBJ1-5, with 8 nucleotides matching TRBD1. Trimming removed 6 bases from V and 3 bases from J; junction bases left unmatched: 7. The CDR3 contains 15 residues. Germline CDR1 is MNHEY and CDR2 is SVGEGT. CDR3 nucleotides: TGTGCCAGCAGCAAGACAGGGGTGGACAATCAGCCCCAGCATTTT. The encoded protein is CASSKTGVDNQPQHF.

This clonotype was observed a handful of times. V and J are TRBV18 and TRBJ1-1, with a weak D call TRBD1 (6 bases). Trimming took 0 bases from V and 4 from J, leaving 21 bases between them. The germline V gene has CDR1 KGHSH and CDR2 LQKENI. The CDR3 runs to 18 residues. The DNA for the CDR3 is TGTGCCAGCTCACCACCGAAGGGCTTACAGGGTCGAGGCACTGAAGCTTTCTTT. Protein product: CASSPPKGLQGRGTEAFF.

The rearrangement uses TRBV7-2 and TRBJ2-5; 9 bases align to TRBD1. With 5 bases clipped from V and 0 bases from J, the junction kept 10 bases outside the gene matches. Germline-derived CDR1 and CDR2 are SGHTA and FQGNSA. This CDR3 region has 17 residues. This CDR3 reads CASSRRPGTGNQETQYF. The CDR3 nucleotides are TGTGCCAGCAGCCGACGTCCCGGGACAGGGAACCAAGAGACCCAGTACTTC.

There are a few counts of this clonotype. The genes are TRBV5-5 and TRBJ2-6; TRBD2 matches at 7 bases. CDR3 length: 18 residues. With V trimmed by 0 bases and J by 0 bases, 6 bases remained unmatched. Germline CDR1 and CDR2: SGHKS and YYEKEE (reference sequence). CDR3: CASSLALAVASGANVLTF. In DNA form, the CDR3 reads TGTGCCAGCAGCTTGGCGCTAGCGGTGGCCTCTGGGGCCAACGTCCTGACTTTC.

Details on this clonotype: Sequence at one end of the junction differs from germline and may be a read error. The chain carries TRBV20-1 and TRBJ2-5; D unclear. Per germline, CDR1 DFQATT and CDR2 SNEGSKA (reference sequence). The CDR3 length is 12 residues. DNA of the CDR3: TGCAGTTCTAGAGATCGGGCAGGCGCCCAGTACTTC. Its translation: CSSRDRAGAQYF.

This clonotype has more than one count but fewer than ten. The J gene is TRBJ2-3, the V gene TRBV20-1, with a tentative D call TRBD1 (5 bases). In germline, CDR1 is DFQATT, CDR2 SNEGSKA (reference sequence). The CDR3 is 20 residues long. V was cut by 3 bases and J by 0 bases, with 28 bases left in between. The CDR3 sequence is CSASKRTRTRSVPSTDTQYF. The CDR3 nucleotides read TGCAGTGCTAGTAAAAGGACCAGGACACGGAGTGTCCCTAGCACAGATACGCAGTATTTT.

The chain joins TRBV6-6 to TRBJ1-1; 8 nucleotides match TRBD1. V lost 6 bases and J lost 11; bases outside the gene matches: 8. Per the germline V gene, CDR1 is MNHNY and CDR2 is SVGAGI (reference sequence). This CDR3 region has 12 residues. This chain's CDR3 is CASSHMTGAAFF. The CDR3 DNA reads as TGTGCCAGCAGCCATATGACAGGGGCCGCTTTCTTT.

A single count supports this clonotype. The chain has TRBV29-1 and TRBJ1-1; D gene unclear. Trimming stripped 6 bases from V and 7 bases from J, with 21 bases between. The CDR3 is made up of 14 amino acids. CDR1 is SQVTM and CDR2 is ANQGSEA in the germline V gene. CDR3 region: CSVQILGGRSEAFF. As DNA, the CDR3 is TGCAGCGTCCAGATCCTCGGCGGGCGGAGTGAAGCTTTCTTT.

This clonotype was counted between two and nine times. CDR3 DNA: TGTGCCAGCAGCTTGGACCCTCGGGCTTTGGGCGGGGAGCTGTTTTTT. This gives the protein CASSLDPRALGGELFF. The chain is built from TRBV7-8 and TRBJ2-2; D not certain. Germline V gives CDR1 SGHVS, CDR2 FQNEAQ. V was cut by 3 bases and J by 7 bases, with 18 bases left in between. This CDR3 has 16 amino acids.

For this clonotype: The final CDR3 position lacks the conserved phenylalanine or tryptophan, pointing to a likely read error. V is TRBV6-2 or TRBV6-3 and J is TRBJ1-2; 7 bases align to TRBD1. V shed 6 bases, J shed 6 bases, and the junction held 10 bases outside the gene matches. The CDR3 is 14 amino acids. Germline CDR1 and CDR2: MNHEY and SVGEGT. The CDR3 DNA follows: TGTGCCAGCAGGCAGGACAGGCCCTCGGATGGCTACACCTTA. Translation gives CASRQDRPSDGYTL.

This clonotype was seen more than once but under ten times. The chain uses TRBV5-1 and TRBJ1-1; D perhaps matches TRBD1 (6 bases). Per germline, CDR1 SGHRS and CDR2 YFSETQ. The CDR3 spans 14 residues. V shed 7 bases and J shed 6 bases, with 19 bases lying between them. The CDR3: CASGMGGREAEAFF. In DNA form, the CDR3 reads TGCGCCAGCGGCATGGGGGGGCGCGAGGCTGAAGCTTTCTTT.

The J gene is TRBJ1-5, the V gene TRBV5-8, with D perhaps matching TRBD1 (5 bases). The CDR3 runs to 15 residues. Per the germline V gene, CDR1 is SGHTS and CDR2 is YDEGEE. Trimming stripped 4 bases from V and 0 bases from J, with 11 bases between. The CDR3 DNA reads as TGTGCCAGCAGCCCGGCGGGGGATAGCAATCAGCCCCAGCATTTT. Its translation is CASSPAGDSNQPQHF.

The rearrangement uses TRBV4-3 and TRBJ2-3; the D gene is possibly TRBD2 (5 bases). Germline values: CDR1 LGHNA, CDR2 YSLEER. With 4 bases removed from V and 5 bases from J, the gap between germline ends came to 16 bases. The length of the CDR3 is 15 residues. The CDR3 spells CASSLDLDYRDTQYF. CDR3 DNA: TGCGCCAGCAGCCTTGATCTAGACTACAGAGATACGCAGTATTTT.

The chain uses TRBV20-1 and TRBJ2-1; 7 nucleotides align to TRBD1. This CDR3 spans 11 amino acids. Germline loops: CDR1 DFQATT, CDR2 SNEGSKA (reference sequence). With 5 bases clipped from V and 10 bases from J, the junction kept 5 bases outside the gene matches. Here the CDR3 DNA reads TGCAGTGCTGGGGGACAGTACGAGCAGTTCTTC. This sequence encodes CSAGGQYEQFF.

In regard to this clonotype: A read error may be the cause here, since a much bigger clone is one base away. V usage is TRBV4-1 and J usage is TRBJ1-1, with 9 bases aligning to TRBD1. This CDR3 has 17 amino acids. Germline CDR1 is MGHRA and CDR2 is YSYEKL. Here the CDR3 reads CASIQALRQGENTEAFF. Written as DNA, the CDR3 is TGCGCCAGCATCCAAGCTCTTCGACAGGGGGAGAACACTGAAGCTTTCTTT.

This clonotype was observed at least ten times. The J gene is TRBJ2-1, the V gene TRBV7-2, with 11 bases identical to TRBD2. Unmatched junction bases numbered 12, after V lost 7 bases and J lost 10 bases. The CDR3 has 15 residues. In germline, CDR1 is SGHTA, CDR2 FQGNSA. The CDR3 DNA reads TGTGCCAGCACCCCCCGCCTAGCGGGGGGTACGGAGCAGTTCTTC. Protein sequence: CASTPRLAGGTEQFF.